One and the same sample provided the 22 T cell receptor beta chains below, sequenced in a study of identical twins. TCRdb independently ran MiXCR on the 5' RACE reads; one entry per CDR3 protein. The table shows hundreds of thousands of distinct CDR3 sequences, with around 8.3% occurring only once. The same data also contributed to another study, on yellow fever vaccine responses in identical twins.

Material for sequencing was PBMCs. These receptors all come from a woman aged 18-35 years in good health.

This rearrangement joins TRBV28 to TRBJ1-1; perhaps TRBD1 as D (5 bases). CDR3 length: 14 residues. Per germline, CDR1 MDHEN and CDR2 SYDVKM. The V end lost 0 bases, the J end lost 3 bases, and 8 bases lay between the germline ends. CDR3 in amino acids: CASSLWTADTEAFF. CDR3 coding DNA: TGTGCCAGCAGTTTATGGACAGCGGACACTGAAGCTTTCTTT. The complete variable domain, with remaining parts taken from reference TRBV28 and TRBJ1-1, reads DVKVTQSSRYLVKRTGEKVFLECVQDMDHENMFWYRQDPGLGLRLIYFSYDVKMKEKGDIPEGYSVSREKKERFSLILESASTNQTSMYLCASSLWTADTEAFFGQGTRLTVV.

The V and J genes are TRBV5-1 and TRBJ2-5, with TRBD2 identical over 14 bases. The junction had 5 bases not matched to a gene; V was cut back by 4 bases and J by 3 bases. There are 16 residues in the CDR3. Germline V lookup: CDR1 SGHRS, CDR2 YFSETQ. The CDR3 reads CASSLGTSGSKETQYF. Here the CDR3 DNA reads TGCGCCAGCAGCCTTGGGACTAGCGGGAGCAAAGAGACCCAGTACTTC.

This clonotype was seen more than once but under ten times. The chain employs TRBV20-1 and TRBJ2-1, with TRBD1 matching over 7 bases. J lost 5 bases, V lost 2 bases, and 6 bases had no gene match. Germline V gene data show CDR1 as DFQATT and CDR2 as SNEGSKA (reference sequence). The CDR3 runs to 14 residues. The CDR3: CSARLGQADNEQFF. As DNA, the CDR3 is TGCAGTGCTAGACTAGGACAGGCTGACAATGAGCAGTTCTTC.

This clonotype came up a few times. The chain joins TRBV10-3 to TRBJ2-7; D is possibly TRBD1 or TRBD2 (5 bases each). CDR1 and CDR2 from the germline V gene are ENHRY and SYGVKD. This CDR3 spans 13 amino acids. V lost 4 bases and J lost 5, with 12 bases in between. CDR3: CAISGGTGDEQYF. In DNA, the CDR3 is TGTGCCATCAGTGGTGGGACGGGCGACGAGCAGTACTTC.

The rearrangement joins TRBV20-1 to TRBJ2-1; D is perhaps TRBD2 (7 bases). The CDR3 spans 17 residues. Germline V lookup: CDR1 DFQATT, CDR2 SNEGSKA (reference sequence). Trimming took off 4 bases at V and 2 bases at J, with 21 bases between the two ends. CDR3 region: CSATWWGGGATYNEQFF. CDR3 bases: TGCAGTGCTACCTGGTGGGGCGGGGGCGCGACCTACAATGAGCAGTTCTTC.

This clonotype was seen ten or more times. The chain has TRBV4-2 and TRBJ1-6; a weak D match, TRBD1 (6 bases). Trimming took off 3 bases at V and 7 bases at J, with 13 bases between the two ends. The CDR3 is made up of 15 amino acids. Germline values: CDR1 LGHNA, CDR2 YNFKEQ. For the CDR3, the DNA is TGTGCCAGCAGCCAGTCCGTGCAGGGGAATTCACCCCTCCACTTT. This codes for CASSQSVQGNSPLHF.

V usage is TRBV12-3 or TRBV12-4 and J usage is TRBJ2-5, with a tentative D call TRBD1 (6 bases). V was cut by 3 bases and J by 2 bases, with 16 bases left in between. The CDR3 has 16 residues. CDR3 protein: CASSFPRGGGQETQYF. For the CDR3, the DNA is TGTGCCAGCAGTTTTCCCAGGGGCGGTGGGCAAGAGACCCAGTACTTC.

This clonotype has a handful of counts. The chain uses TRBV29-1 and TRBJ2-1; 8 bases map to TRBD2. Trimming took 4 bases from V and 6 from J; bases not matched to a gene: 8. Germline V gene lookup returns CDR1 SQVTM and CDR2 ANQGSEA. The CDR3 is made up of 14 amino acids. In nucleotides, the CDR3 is TGCAGCGTTGCCGGACTAGCCGGAGGCAATGAGCAGTTCTTC. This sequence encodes CSVAGLAGGNEQFF.

CDR3 bases: TGTGCCAGCAGTGAATGGAGGGCCGGGGCCAACGTCCTGACTTTC. Encoded protein: CASSEWRAGANVLTF. The chain recombines TRBV25-1 with TRBJ2-6; D might be TRBD2 (6 bases). Trimming removed 1 base from V and 4 bases from J, with 8 bases in between. Looked up from germline, CDR1 is MGHDK and CDR2 is SYGVNS. The CDR3 spans 15 residues. Based on the CDR3 plus reference TRBV25-1 and TRBJ2-6, the full variable domain is EADIYQTPRYLVIGTGKKITLECSQTMGHDKMYWYQQDPGMELHLIHYSYGVNSTEKGDLSSESTVSRIRTEHFPLTLESARPSHTSQYLCASSEWRAGANVLTFGAGSRLTVL.

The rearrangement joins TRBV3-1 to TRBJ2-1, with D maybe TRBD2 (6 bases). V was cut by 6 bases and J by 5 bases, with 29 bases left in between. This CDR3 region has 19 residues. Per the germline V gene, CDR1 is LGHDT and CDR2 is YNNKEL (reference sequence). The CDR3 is CASSPNPSTLANNHNEQFF. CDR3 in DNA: TGTGCCAGCAGTCCCAACCCTAGCACCCTAGCGAACAACCACAATGAGCAGTTCTTC.

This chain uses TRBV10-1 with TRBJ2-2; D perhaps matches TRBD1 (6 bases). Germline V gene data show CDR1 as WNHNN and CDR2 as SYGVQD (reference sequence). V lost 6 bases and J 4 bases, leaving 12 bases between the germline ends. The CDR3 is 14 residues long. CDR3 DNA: TGCGCCAGCAGAGAAAACAGGGCCACCGGGGAGCTGTTTTTT. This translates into CASRENRATGELFF.

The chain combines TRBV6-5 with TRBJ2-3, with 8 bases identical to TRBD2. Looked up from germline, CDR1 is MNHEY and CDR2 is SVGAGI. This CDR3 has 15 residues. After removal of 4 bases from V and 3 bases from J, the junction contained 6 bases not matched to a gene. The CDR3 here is CASSSMSSGTDTQYF. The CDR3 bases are TGTGCCAGCAGTTCGATGTCTAGCGGGACAGATACGCAGTATTTT.

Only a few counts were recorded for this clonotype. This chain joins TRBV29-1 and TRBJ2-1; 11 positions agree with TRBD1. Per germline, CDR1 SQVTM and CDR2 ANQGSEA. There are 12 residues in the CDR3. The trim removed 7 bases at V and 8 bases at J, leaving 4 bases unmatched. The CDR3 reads CSGTGGIYEQFF. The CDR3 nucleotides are TGCAGCGGGACAGGGGGCATCTATGAGCAGTTCTTC.

This chain's CDR3 is CASSFYNEKLFF. The CDR3 nucleotides are TGTGCCAGCAGCTTCTATAATGAAAAACTGTTTTTT. This chain links TRBV5-5 with TRBJ1-4; no reliable D call. Germline lookup yields CDR1 SGHKS and CDR2 YYEKEE (reference sequence). Trimming cost V 2 bases and J 4 bases, with 3 bases left between them. CDR3 length: 12 residues.

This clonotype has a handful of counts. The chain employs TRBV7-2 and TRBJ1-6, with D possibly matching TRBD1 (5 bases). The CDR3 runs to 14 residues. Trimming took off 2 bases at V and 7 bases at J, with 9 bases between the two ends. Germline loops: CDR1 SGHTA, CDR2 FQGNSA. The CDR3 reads CASSLMTVNSPLHF. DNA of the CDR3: TGTGCCAGCAGCTTAATGACAGTCAATTCACCCCTCCACTTT.

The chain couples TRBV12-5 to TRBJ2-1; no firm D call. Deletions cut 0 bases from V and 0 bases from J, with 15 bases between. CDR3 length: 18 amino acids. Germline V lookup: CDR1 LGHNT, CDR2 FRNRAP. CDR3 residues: CASGLVPIGSSSYNEQFF. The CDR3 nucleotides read TGTGCTAGTGGTTTGGTACCTATCGGGTCGAGCTCCTACAATGAGCAGTTCTTC.

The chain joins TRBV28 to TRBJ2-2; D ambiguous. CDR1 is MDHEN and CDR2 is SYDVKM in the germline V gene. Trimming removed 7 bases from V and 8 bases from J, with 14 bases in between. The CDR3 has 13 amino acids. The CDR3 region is CASTPGVKGELFF. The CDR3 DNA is TGTGCCAGCACCCCGGGCGTTAAGGGGGAGCTGTTTTTT.

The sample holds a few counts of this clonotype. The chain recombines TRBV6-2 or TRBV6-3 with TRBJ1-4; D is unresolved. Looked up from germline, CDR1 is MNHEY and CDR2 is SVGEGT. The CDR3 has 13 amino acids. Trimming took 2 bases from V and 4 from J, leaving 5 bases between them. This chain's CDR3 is CASSYRDNEKLFF. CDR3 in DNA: TGTGCCAGCAGTTACCGGGATAATGAAAAACTGTTTTTT.

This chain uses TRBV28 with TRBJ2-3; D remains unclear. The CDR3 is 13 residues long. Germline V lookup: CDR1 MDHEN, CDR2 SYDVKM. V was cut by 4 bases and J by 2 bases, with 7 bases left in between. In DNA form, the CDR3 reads TGTGCCAGCAGTTCCAAATACACAGATACGCAGTATTTT. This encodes CASSSKYTDTQYF.

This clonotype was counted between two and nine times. CDR3 DNA sequence: TGTGCCAGCAGCTTAGGCCGGGCGGGAGGCCCCCAAGAGACCCAGTACTTC. As protein: CASSLGRAGGPQETQYF. The gene calls are TRBV7-2 and TRBJ2-5, with 8 bases lining up with TRBD2. Losses at the gene ends were 1 base for V and 1 base for J; bases not matched to a gene: 8. Germline V lookup: CDR1 SGHTA, CDR2 FQGNSA. The CDR3 spans 17 residues. The variable domain in full, with the rest retrieved from reference TRBV7-2 and TRBJ2-5, is GAGVSQSPSNKVTEKGKDVELRCDPISGHTALYWYRQSLGQGLEFLIYFQGNSAPDKSGLPSDRFSAERTGGSVSTLTIQRTQQEDSAVYLCASSLGRAGGPQETQYFGPGTRLLVL.

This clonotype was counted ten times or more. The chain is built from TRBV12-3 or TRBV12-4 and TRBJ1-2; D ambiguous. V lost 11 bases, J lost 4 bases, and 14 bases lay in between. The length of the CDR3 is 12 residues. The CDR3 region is CAQESSSYGYTF. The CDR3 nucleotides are TGTGCCCAAGAGTCCAGTTCCTATGGCTACACCTTC.

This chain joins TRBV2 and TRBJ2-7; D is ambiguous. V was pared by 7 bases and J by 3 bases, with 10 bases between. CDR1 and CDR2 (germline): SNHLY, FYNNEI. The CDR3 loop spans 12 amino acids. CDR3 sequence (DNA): TGTGCCAGCACCGGTGCATTCTACGAGCAGTACTTC. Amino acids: CASTGAFYEQYF.